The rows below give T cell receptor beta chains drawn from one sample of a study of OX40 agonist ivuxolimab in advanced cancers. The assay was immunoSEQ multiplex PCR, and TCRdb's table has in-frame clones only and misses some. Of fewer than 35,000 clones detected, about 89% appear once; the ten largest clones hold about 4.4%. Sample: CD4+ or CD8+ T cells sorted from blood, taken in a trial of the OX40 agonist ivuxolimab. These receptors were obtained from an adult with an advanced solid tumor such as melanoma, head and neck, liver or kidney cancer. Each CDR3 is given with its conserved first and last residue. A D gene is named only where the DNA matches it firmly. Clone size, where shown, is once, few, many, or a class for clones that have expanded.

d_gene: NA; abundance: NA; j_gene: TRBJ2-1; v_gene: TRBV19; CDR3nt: TGTGCCAGTAGCTCCCAGGGCCTTACCTACAATGAGCAGTTCTTC; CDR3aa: CASSSQGLTYNEQFF
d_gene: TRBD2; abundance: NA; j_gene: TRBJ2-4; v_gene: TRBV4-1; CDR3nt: TGCGCCAGCAGCCAAGATAGTAGCGGGGGGGCCGAAAACATTCAGTACTTC; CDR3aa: CASSQDSSGGAENIQYF
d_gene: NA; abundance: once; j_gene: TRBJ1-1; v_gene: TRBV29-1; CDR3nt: TGCAGCGTTGAAGATCTCGTTCAGCGAACGGCTTTCTTT; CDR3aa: CSVEDLVQRTAFF
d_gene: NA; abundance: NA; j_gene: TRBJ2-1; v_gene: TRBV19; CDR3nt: TGTGCCAGTAGTCTGGGAGGGGGCTATGAGCAGTTCTTC; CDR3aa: CASSLGGGYEQFF
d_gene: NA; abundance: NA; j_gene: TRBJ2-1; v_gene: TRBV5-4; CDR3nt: TGTGCCCTCGGCCAGGGGGGATCGAATGAGCAGTTCTTC; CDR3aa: CALGQGGSNEQFF
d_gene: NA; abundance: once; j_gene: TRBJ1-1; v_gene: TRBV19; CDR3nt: TGTGCCAGTAGTATAGGCCCCACGAACACTGAAGCTTTCTTT; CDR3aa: CASSIGPTNTEAFF
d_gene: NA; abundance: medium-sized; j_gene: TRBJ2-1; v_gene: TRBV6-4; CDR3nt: TGTGCCAGCAGTCTGGACCCGAGCTCCTACAATGAGCAGTTCTTC; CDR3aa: CASSLDPSSYNEQFF
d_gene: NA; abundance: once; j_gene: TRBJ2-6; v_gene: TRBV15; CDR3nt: TGTGCCACCAGCAGAGTCGATGGGGCCAACGTCCTGACTTTC; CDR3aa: CATSRVDGANVLTF
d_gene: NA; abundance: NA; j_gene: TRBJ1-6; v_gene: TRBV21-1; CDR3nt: TGTGCCAGCAGCCCTCCGGGACAGGGGGCCCTCCTTCATAATTCACCCCTCCACTTT; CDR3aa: CASSPPGQGALLHNSPLHF
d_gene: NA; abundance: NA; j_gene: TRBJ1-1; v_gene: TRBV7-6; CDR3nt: TGTGCCAGCAGCTTAGAGTTGACCACTGAAGCTTTCTTT; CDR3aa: CASSLELTTEAFF
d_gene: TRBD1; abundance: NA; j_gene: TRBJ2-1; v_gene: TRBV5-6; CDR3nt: TGTGCCAGCAGCTGGGGACAGAACAATGAGCAGTTCTTC; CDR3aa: CASSWGQNNEQFF
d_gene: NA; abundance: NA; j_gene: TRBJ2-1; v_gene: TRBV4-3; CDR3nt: TGCGCCAGCAGCCACCCCTCGGGGGAACCGTTGGGAAATGAGCAGTTCTTC; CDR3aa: CASSHPSGEPLGNEQFF
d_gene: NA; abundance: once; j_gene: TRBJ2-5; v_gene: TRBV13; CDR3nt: TGTGCCAGCAGCTTAGGCCCACTGACGGAGACCCAGTACTTC; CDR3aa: CASSLGPLTETQYF
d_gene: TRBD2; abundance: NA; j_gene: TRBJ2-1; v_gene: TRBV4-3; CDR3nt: TGCGCCAGCAGCCAAGATTTGGCTAGCGGGAGTGGTGAGCAGTTCTTC; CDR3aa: CASSQDLASGSGEQFF
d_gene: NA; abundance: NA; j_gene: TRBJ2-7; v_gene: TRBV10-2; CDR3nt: TGCGCCAGCAGTGATGAGGGACCAAGGTACGAGCAGTACTTC; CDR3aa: CASSDEGPRYEQYF
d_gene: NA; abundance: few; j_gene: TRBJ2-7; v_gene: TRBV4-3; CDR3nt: TGCGCCAGCAGCCAAGAGCCCCCACTCGCTCGCTACGAGCAGTACTTC; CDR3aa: CASSQEPPLARYEQYF
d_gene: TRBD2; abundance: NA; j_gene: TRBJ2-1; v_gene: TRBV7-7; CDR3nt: TGTGCTAGCAGCCCCGGGACTAGCGGGCTCCATGAGCAGTTCTTC; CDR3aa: CASSPGTSGLHEQFF
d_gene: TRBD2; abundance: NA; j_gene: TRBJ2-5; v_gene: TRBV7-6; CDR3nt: TGTGCCAGCAGCTTAGCAAGCGGGAGGGCGGAGACCCAGTACTTC; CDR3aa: CASSLASGRAETQYF
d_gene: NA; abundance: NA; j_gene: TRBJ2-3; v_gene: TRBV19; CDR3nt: TGTGCCAGTAGTATGGCTGGACTCACCTCGGATACGCAGTATTTT; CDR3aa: CASSMAGLTSDTQYF
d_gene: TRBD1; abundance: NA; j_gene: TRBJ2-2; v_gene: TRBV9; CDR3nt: TGTGCCAGCAGCCCGGACAGGGTTAACACCGGGGAGCTGTTTTTT; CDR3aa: CASSPDRVNTGELFF
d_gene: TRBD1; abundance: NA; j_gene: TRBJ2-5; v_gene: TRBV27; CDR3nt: TGTGCCAGCAGCCCAAGGACAGGGAAAGAGACCCAGTACTTC; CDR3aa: CASSPRTGKETQYF
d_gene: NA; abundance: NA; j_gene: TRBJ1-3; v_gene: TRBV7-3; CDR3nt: TGTGCCAGCAGCGTGGGCTCTGGAAACACCATATATTTT; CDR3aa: CASSVGSGNTIYF
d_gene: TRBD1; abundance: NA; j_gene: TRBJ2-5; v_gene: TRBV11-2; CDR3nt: TGTGCCAGCAGCTCCCCGGCCGGGACAGAGTACCAAGAGACCCAGTACTTC; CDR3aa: CASSSPAGTEYQETQYF
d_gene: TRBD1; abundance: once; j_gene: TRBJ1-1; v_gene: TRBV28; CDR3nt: TGTGCCAGCAGTATACCCGATAGGGGACAGGGGCTAAACACTGAAGCTTTCTTT; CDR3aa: CASSIPDRGQGLNTEAFF
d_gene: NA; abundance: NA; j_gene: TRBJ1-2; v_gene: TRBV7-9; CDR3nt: TGTGCCAGCAGCTTAGGGGTTTTCTACACCTTC; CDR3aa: CASSLGVFYTF
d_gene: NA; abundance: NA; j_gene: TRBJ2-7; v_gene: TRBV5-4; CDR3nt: TGTGCCAGCAGCCCGACAGATTCCTACGAGCAGTACTTC; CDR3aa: CASSPTDSYEQYF
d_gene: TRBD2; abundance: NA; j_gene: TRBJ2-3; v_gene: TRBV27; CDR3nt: TGTGCCAGCAGTTTAGGGACTAGAAGGGGCACAGATACGCAGTATTTT; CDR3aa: CASSLGTRRGTDTQYF
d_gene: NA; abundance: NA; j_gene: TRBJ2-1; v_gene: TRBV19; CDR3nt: TGTGCCAGTAGTATAGGGTACAGGGCCTACAATGAGCAGTTCTTC; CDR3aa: CASSIGYRAYNEQFF
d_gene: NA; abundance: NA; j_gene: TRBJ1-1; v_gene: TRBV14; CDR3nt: TGTGCCAGCAGCCAAGATGGGCGGCTGAACACTGAAGCTTTCTTT; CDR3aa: CASSQDGRLNTEAFF
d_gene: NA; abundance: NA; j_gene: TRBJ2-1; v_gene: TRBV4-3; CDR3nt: TGCGCCAGCAGCCAAGATCTATTTGATGAGCAGTTCTTC; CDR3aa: CASSQDLFDEQFF
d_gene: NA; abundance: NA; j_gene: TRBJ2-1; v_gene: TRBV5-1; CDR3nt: TGCGCCAGCAGCTCCTATCCGGGACCTAACAATGAGCAGTTCTTC; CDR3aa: CASSSYPGPNNEQFF
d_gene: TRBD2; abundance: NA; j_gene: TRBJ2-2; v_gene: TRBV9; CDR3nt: TGTGCCAGCAGCGCCGCTCTAGCGGGAGGAAACACCGGGGAGCTGTTTTTT; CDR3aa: CASSAALAGGNTGELFF
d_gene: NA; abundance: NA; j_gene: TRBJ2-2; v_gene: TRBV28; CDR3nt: TGTGCCAGCAGTTACGTCCCCCAGGGGTCAACCGGGGAGCTGTTTTTT; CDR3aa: CASSYVPQGSTGELFF
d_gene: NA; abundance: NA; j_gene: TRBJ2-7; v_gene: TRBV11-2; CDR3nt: TGTGCCAGCAGCTCCCGACCCTACGAGCAGTACTTC; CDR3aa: CASSSRPYEQYF
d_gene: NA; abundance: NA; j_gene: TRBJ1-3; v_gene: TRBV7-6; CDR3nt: TGTGCCAGCAGCTTAGGACCGACGGAGCCTGGAAACACCATATATTTT; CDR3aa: CASSLGPTEPGNTIYF
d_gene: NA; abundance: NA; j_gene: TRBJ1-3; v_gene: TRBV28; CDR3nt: TGTGCCAGCAGCGATTACTCTGGAAACACCATATATTTT; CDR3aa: CASSDYSGNTIYF
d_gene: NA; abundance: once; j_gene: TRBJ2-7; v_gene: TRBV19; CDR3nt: TGTGCCAGTAGTCAAGCGAGTAGCTCCTACGAGCAGTACTTC; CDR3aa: CASSQASSSYEQYF
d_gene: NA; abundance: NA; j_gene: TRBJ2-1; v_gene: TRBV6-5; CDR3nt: TGTGCCAGCACCCCGACTAGTAGCTACAATGAGCAGTTCTTC; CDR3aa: CASTPTSSYNEQFF
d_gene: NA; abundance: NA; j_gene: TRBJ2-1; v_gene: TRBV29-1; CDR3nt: TGCAGCGTTGAGGGGGGTTCGGGCAATGAGCAGTTCTTC; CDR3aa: CSVEGGSGNEQFF
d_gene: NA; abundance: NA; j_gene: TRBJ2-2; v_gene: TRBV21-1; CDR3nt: TGTGCCAGCAGCAAAGGGTGGGCGGGGCAGGTCCCCGGGGAGCTGTTTTTT; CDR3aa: CASSKGWAGQVPGELFF
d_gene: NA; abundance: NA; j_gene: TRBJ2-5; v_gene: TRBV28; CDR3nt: TGTGCCAGCAGCTTCGTCGGGGGAAAGACCCAGTACTTC; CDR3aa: CASSFVGGKTQYF
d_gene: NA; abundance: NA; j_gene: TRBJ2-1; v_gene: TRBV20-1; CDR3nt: TGCAGTGCTAGGGGGACCCATGAGCAGTTCTTC; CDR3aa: CSARGTHEQFF